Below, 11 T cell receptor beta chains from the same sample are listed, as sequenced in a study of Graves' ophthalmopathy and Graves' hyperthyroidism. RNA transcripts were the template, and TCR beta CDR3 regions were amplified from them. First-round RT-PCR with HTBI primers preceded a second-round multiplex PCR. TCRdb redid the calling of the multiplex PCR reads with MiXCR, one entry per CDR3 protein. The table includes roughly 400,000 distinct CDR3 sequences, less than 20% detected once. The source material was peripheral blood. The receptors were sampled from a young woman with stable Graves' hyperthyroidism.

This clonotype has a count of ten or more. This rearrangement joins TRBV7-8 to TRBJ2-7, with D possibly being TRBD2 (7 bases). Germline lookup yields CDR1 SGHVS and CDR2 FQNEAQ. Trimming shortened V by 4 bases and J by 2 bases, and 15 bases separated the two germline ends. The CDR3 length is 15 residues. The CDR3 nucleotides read TGTGCCAGCAGCTCCCGGGGGGCCGCGGCCTACGAGCAGTACTTC. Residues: CASSSRGAAAYEQYF.

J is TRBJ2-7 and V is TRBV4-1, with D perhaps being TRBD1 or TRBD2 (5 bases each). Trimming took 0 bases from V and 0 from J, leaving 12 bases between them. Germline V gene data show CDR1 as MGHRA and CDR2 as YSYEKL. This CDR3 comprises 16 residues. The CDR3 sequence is CASSQDPAGSSYEQYF. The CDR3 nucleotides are TGCGCCAGCAGCCAAGATCCGGCAGGGAGCTCCTACGAGCAGTACTTC.

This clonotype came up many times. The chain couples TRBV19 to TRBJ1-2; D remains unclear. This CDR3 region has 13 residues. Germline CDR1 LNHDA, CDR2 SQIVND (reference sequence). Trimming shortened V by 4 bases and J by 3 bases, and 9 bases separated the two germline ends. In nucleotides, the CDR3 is TGTGCCAGTAGTACCGGAGTTGACTATGGCTACACCTTC. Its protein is CASSTGVDYGYTF.

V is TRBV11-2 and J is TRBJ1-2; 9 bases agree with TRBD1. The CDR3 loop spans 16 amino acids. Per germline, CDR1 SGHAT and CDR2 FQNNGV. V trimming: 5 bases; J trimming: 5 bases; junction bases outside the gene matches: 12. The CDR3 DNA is TGTGCCAGCAGCGCAAAACAGGGGGCGCTTGGGTATGGCTACACCTTC. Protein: CASSAKQGALGYGYTF.

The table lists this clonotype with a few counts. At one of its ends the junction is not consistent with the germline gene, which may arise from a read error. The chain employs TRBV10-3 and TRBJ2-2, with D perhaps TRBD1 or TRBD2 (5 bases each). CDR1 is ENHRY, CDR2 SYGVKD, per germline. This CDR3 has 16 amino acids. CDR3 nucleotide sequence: TGTGCCATCAGTGAAAGAGGGGTCGAGAACTCCGGGGAGCTGTTTTTT. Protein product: CAISERGVENSGELFF.

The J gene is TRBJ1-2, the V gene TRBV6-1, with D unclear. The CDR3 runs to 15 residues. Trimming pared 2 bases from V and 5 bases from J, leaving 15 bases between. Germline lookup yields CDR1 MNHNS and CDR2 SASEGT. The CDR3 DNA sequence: TGTGCCAGCAGTGAACCTAGAGTGCTCCGGTATGGCTACACCTTC. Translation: CASSEPRVLRYGYTF.

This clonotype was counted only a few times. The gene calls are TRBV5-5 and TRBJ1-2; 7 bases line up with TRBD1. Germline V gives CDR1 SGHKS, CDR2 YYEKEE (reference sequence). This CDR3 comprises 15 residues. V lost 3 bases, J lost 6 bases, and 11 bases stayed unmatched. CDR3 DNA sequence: TGTGCCAGCAGCTCACGGACAGGCCCCTGGAATGGCTACACCTTC. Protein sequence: CASSSRTGPWNGYTF.

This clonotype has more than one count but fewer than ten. The CDR3 reads CASSLERPGAGGYQETQYF. The CDR3, as DNA: TGTGCCAGCAGCTTAGAACGGCCCGGGGCGGGGGGGTACCAAGAGACCCAGTACTTC. The chain employs TRBV11-2 and TRBJ2-5; TRBD2 agrees at 9 bases. CDR3 length: 19 amino acids. Per germline, CDR1 SGHAT and CDR2 FQNNGV. The junction had 11 bases not matched to a gene; V was cut back by 0 bases and J by 0 bases. The full variable domain, rest sourced from reference TRBV11-2 and TRBJ2-5, is EAGVAQSPRYKIIEKRQSVAFWCNPISGHATLYWYQQILGQGPKLLIQFQNNGVVDDSQLPKDRFSAERLKGVDSTLKIQPAKLEDSAVYLCASSLERPGAGGYQETQYFGPGTRLLVL.

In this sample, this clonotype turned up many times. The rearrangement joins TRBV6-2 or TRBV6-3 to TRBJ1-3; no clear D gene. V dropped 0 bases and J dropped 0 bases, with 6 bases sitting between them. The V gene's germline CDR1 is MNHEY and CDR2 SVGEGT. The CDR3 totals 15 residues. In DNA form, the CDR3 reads TGTGCCAGCAGTTACTCGACAATCTCTGGAAACACCATATATTTT. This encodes CASSYSTISGNTIYF.

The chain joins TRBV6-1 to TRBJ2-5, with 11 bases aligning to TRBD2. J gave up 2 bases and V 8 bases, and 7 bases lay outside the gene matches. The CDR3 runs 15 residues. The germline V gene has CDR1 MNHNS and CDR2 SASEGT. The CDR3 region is CASFSGLAAQETQYF. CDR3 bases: TGTGCCAGCTTTTCGGGACTAGCGGCTCAAGAGACCCAGTACTTC.

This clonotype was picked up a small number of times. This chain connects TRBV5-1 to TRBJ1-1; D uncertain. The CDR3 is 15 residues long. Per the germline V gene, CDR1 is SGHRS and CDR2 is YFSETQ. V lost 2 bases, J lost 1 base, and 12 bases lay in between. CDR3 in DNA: TGCGCCAGCAGCTTCCTCGCTTTTGGGAACACTGAAGCTTTCTTT. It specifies CASSFLAFGNTEAFF.